This TCR beta chain comes out of a study of response to subunit inactivated influenza vaccine. A few counts support this clonotype. Its cognate antigen is unknown. Points from the study as a whole: The study's authors posited that every seasonal influenza vaccination enlists few new T cells.

TCRdb fed the RT-PCR reads into MiXCR, producing one record per CDR3 protein. The sample has fewer than 600,000 distinct CDR3 sequences, approximately 7.8% seen once. Germline CDR1 MDHEN, CDR2 SYDVKM. V lost 2 bases and J 8 bases, leaving 9 bases between the germline ends. This CDR3 is 12 amino acids long. The rearrangement uses TRBV28 and TRBJ1-1; tentative D call: TRBD1 (5 bases). The TCR originated in a man aged 50 to 75 who received an inactivated influenza vaccine. The sample here was PBMCs from blood, taken around 25 months after vaccination. The CDR3 reads CASSLKGREAFF. The CDR3 nucleotides read TGTGCCAGCAGTTTAAAGGGACGGGAAGCTTTCTTT.